This T cell receptor beta chain came from a study of Ad26.COV2.S vaccination and SARS-CoV-2 variants. Regarding the study as a whole: Total responses of T cells may have been underestimated by the analyses of TCR breadth and depth.

Treatment of the sample: about 20 received Ad26.COV2.S at low or high dose, single or two shots; roughly five received placebo; per-sample allocation not given. Sampling happened 63 days after the first vaccine or placebo injection. Clones were read by immunoSEQ multiplex PCR, and TCRdb kept only the in-frame ones, dropping some. The table includes 300,000 to 500,000 clones, about nine tenths detected once. About this clone itself: Its antigen remains unknown.

CDR1 and CDR2 (germline): SGHTA, FQGNSA. This CDR3 has 16 residues. V lost 3 bases, J lost 3 bases, and 17 bases lay in between. The TCR sequence derives from a person aged 18-65 years who received the Ad26.COV2.S COVID-19 vaccine or a placebo. Sequences were derived from peripheral blood, sampled in a trial of Ad26.COV2.S vaccine versus placebo. V is TRBV7-2 and J is TRBJ1-2; weak D call: TRBD1 (6 bases). The CDR3 protein is CASSFGGLGGYYGYTF. DNA for the CDR3: TGTGCCAGCAGCTTCGGGGGGTTGGGGGGCTACTATGGCTACACCTTC. Using reference TRBV7-2 and TRBJ1-2 for the parts outside the CDR3, the full variable domain is GAGVSQSPSNKVTEKGKDVELRCDPISGHTALYWYRQSLGQGLEFLIYFQGNSAPDKSGLPSDRFSAERTGGSVSTLTIQRTQQEDSAVYLCASSFGGLGGYYGYTFGSGTRLTVV.